This T cell receptor beta chain was observed in a study of blood T cell repertoires in COVID-19. CDR1 SEHNR and CDR2 FQNEAQ come from the germline V gene (reference sequence). This CDR3 region has 14 residues. Trimming removed 5 bases from V and 2 bases from J, with 12 bases in between. The authors' processing: Cell counts per sample came from amplifying reference gene primers. Profiled with immunoSEQ multiplex PCR; TCRdb holds only in-frame clones, not every one. V and J calls and clone size are those listed in that table; D and trimming were worked out from the DNA. Counted here are over 250,000 clones, 85% to 90% occurring once; the ten biggest clones make up 13%.

The chain links TRBV7-9 to TRBJ1-1; maybe TRBD1 (5 bases). The TCR was taken from a human donor in a cohort sampled during active COVID-19. Source material: peripheral blood. The CDR3 region is CASSTRQSNTEAFF. The CDR3 DNA reads as TGTGCCAGCAGCACGAGACAGTCCAACACTGAAGCTTTCTTT.